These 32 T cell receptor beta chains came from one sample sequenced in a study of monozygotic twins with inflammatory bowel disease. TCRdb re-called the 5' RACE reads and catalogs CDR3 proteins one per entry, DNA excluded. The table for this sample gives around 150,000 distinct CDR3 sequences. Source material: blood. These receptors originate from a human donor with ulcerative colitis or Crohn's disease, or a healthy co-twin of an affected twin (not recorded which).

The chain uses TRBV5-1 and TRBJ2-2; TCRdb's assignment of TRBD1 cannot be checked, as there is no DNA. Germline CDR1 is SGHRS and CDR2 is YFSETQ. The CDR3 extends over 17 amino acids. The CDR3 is CASSLLPGTGSSGELFF.

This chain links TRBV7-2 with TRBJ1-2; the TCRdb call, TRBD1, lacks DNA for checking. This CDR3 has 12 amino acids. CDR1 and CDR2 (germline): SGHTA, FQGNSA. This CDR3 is CASSTQGYGYTF.

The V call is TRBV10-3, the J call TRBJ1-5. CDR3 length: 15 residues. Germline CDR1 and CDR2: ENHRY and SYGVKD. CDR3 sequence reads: CAISESRPDNQPQHF.

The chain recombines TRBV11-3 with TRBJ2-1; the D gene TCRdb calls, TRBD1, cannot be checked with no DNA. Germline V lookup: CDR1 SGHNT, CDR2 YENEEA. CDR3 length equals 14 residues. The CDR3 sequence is CASSPGRGSNEQFF.

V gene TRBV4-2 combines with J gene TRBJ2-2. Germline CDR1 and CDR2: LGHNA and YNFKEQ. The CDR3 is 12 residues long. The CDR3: CASSQEGGELFF.

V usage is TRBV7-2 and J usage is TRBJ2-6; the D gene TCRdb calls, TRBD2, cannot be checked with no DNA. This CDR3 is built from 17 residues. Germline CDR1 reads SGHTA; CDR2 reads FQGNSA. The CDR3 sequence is CASSLGGGSSGANVLTF.

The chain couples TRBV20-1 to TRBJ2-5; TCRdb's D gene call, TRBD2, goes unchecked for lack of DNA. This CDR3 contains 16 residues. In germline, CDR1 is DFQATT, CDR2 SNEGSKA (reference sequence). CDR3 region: CSAWASGTLREETQYF.

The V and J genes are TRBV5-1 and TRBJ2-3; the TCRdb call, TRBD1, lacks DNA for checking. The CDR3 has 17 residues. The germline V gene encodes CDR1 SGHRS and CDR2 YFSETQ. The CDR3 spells CASSKPRGQPAGDTQYF.

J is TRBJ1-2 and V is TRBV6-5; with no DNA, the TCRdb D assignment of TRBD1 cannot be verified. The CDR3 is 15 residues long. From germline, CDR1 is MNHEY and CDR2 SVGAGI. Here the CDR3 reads CASSYNPDGFYGYTF.

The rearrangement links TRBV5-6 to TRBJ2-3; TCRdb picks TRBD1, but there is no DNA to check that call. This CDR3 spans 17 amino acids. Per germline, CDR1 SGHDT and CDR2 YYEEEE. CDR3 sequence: CASSFRDNPEGTDTQYF. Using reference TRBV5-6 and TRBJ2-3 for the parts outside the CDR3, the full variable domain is DAGVTQSPTHLIKTRGQQVTLRCSPKSGHDTVSWYQQALGQGPQFIFQYYEEEERQRGNFPDRFSGHQFPNYSSELNVNALLLGDSALYLCASSFRDNPEGTDTQYFGPGTRLTVL.

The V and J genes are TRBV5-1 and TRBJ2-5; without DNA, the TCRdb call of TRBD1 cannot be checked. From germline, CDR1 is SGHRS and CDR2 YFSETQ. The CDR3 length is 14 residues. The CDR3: CASSLLGVEETQYF.

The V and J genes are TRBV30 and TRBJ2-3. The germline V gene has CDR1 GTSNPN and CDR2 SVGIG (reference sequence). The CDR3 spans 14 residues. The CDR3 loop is CAWSVQGGTDTQYF.

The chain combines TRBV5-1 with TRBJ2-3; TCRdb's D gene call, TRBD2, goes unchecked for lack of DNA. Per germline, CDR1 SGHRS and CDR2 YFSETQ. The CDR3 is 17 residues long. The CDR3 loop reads CASSLGTSAHSTDTQYF.

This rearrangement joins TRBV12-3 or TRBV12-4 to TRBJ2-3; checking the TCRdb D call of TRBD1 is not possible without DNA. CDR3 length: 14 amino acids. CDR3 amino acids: CASSKGTGTDTQYF.

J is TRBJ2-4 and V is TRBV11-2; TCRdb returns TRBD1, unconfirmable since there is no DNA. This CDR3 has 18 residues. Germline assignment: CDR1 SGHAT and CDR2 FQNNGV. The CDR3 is CASSWGRGYTLAKNIQYF.

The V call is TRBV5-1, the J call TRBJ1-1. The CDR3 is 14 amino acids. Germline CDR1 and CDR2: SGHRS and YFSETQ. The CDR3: CASSLSLLNTEAFF.

CDR3 protein: CASSFRQGDTEAFF. V gene TRBV18 combines with J gene TRBJ1-1; the D call of TRBD1 rests on TCRdb alone, since no DNA is present to check it. The V gene's germline CDR1 is KGHSH and CDR2 LQKENI. The length of the CDR3 is 14 residues.

The CDR3: CASSSGPGELNEKLFF. The genes are TRBV7-6 and TRBJ1-4; with no DNA, the TCRdb D assignment of TRBD1 cannot be verified. The CDR3 has 16 amino acids. From germline, CDR1 is SGHVS and CDR2 FNYEAQ. The variable domain in full, with the rest retrieved from reference TRBV7-6 and TRBJ1-4, is GAGVSQSPRYKVTKRGQDVALRCDPISGHVSLYWYRQALGQGPEFLTYFNYEAQQDKSGLPNDRFSAERPEGSISTLTIQRTEQRDSAMYRCASSSGPGELNEKLFFGSGTQLSVL.

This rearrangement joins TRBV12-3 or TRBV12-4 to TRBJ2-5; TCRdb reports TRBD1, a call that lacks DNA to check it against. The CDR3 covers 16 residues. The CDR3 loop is CASSPSGSAYFETQYF.

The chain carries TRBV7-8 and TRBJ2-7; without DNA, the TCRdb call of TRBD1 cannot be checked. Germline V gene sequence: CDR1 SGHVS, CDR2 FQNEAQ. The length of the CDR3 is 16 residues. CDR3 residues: CASSLALAGPDYEQYF.

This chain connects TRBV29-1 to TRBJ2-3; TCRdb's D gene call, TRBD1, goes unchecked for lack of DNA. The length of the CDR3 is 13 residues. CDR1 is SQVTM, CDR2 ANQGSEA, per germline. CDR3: CSVAPRGADTQYF.

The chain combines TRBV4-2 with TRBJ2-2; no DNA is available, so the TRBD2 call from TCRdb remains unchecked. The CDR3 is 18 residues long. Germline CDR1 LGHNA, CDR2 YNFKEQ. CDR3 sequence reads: CASSQDPAGGFNTGELFF.

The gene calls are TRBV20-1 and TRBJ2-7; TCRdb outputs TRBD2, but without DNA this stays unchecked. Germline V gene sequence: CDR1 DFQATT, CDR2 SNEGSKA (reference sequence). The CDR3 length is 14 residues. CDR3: CSVGRASGDYEQYF.

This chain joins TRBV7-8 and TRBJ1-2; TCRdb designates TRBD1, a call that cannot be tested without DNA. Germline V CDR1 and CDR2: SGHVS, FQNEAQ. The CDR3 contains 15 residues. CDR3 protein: CASSLALGGAYGYTF.

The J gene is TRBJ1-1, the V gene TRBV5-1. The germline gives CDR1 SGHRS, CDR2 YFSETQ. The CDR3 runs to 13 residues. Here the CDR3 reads CASSEQSNTEAFF.

Here the CDR3 reads CASSYFDSNYGYTF. The chain links TRBV6-6 to TRBJ1-2. CDR3 length: 14 residues. CDR1 is MNHNY, CDR2 SVGAGI, per germline (reference sequence).

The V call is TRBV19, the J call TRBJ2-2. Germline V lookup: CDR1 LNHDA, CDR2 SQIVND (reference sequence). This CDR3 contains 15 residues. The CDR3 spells CASSTLPGNTGELFF.

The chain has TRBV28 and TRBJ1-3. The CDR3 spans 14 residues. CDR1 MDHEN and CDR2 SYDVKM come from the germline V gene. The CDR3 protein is CASSPISSGNTIYF. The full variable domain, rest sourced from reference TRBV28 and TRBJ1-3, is DVKVTQSSRYLVKRTGEKVFLECVQDMDHENMFWYRQDPGLGLRLIYFSYDVKMKEKGDIPEGYSVSREKKERFSLILESASTNQTSMYLCASSPISSGNTIYFGEGSWLTVV.

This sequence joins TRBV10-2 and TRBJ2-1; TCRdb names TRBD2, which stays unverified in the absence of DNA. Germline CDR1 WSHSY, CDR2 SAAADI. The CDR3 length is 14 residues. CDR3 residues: CASTGTSGYNEQFF.

The CDR3 protein is CATKDLYNSPLHF. The rearrangement links TRBV5-1 to TRBJ1-6. The germline CDR1 and CDR2 sequences are SGHRS and YFSETQ. CDR3 length equals 13 residues.

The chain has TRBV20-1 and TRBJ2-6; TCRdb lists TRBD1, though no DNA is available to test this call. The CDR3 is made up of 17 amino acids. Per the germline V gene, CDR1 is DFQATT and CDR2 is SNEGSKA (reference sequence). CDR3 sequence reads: CSAQDRGHHSGANVLTF.

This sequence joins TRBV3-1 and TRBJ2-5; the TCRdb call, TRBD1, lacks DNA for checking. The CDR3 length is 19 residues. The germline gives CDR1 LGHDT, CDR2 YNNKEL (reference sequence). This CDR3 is CASSHDVRLAGAVQETQYF.